This T cell receptor (beta chain) was observed in a study of shared clonotypes between healthy human individuals. With 3 bases clipped from V and 8 bases from J, the junction kept 8 bases outside the gene matches. This CDR3 spans 14 amino acids. CDR1 and CDR2 (germline): SGDLS, YYNGEE. Naive CD8 cells lacked CD45RO, underwent positive selection for CCR7 and left out terminally differentiated effector memory CD45RA+ cells. Measured with immunoSEQ multiplex PCR; TCRdb has only the in-frame clones, and not every one. The table shows approximately 2,000,000 clones, with approximately 92% occurring only once.

The chain combines TRBV9 with TRBJ2-1, with TRBD1 matching 7 bases. The clonotype was recovered from a man aged 18 to 30 in good health. Some clones in this sample may be carry-over from other donors' samples. Material: naive CD8+ T cells from PBMCs. The CDR3 reads CASSAYRGGDEQFF. CDR3 bases: TGTGCCAGCAGCGCCTACAGGGGTGGGGATGAGCAGTTCTTC.